The 20 T cell receptor beta chains given below trace back to one sample, sequenced in a study of beta chain features in type 1 diabetes. The study reverse transcribed the entire isolated RNA, so it sequenced expressed TCRB transcripts. Measured with immunoSEQ multiplex PCR; TCRdb has only the in-frame clones, and not every one. This table holds about 900,000 clones, around a sixth found once. Material for sequencing was naive CD4+ T cells from blood. The receptors derive from a woman in her late teens or twenties in good health.

The chain combines TRBV11-2 with TRBJ1-2, with D perhaps TRBD1 (5 bases). The CDR3 is made up of 13 amino acids. With 5 bases removed from V and 7 bases from J, the gap between germline ends came to 14 bases. Germline lookup yields CDR1 SGHAT and CDR2 FQNNGV. The CDR3 coding sequence is TGTGCCAGCAGCCCTCCCGGGACGAGTGGCTACACCTTC. Protein sequence: CASSPPGTSGYTF.

This clone showed up just a few times. The rearrangement uses TRBV4-1 and TRBJ2-1, with TRBD2 matching 14 bases. The germline CDR1 and CDR2 sequences are MGHRA and YSYEKL. This CDR3 spans 17 amino acids. With 4 bases clipped from V and 7 bases from J, the junction kept 9 bases outside the gene matches. The CDR3 is CASSPGLAGVLENEQFF. DNA of the CDR3: TGCGCCAGCAGCCCGGGACTAGCGGGAGTGTTGGAGAATGAGCAGTTCTTC.

This rearrangement joins TRBV21-1 to TRBJ1-1; the table calls TRBD1, which could not be checked here. TRBV21-1 is a documented pseudogene. CDR3 size: 17 residues. CDR3 amino acids: CASSIRTGMVRDTEAFF. CDR3 coding DNA: TGTGCCAGCAGCATCCGGACAGGGATGGTACGGGACACTGAAGCTTTCTTT.

This sequence joins TRBV4-1 and TRBJ2-1; no reliable D call. This CDR3 comprises 16 residues. The V end was cut by 1 base, the J end by 6 bases, with 16 bases between. Germline CDR1 MGHRA, CDR2 YSYEKL. The chain's CDR3 is CASSQGLFPQPNEQFF. The CDR3 nucleotides are TGCGCCAGCAGCCAAGGTCTTTTCCCCCAACCCAATGAGCAGTTCTTC.

V and J are TRBV2 and TRBJ1-2; no clear D gene. The germline CDR1 and CDR2 sequences are SNHLY and FYNNEI. Trimming pared 3 bases from V and 8 bases from J, leaving 19 bases between. This CDR3 has 15 residues. The CDR3 DNA is TGTGCCAGCAGTGAGGGTTACGGCCGGACGAGGGGCTACACCTTC. Amino acid sequence: CASSEGYGRTRGYTF.

V usage is TRBV28 and J usage is TRBJ2-1; D is uncertain. Germline CDR1 and CDR2: MDHEN and SYDVKM. This CDR3 has 11 residues. V shed 5 bases and J shed 9 bases, with 8 bases lying between them. DNA for the CDR3: TGTGCCAGCAGTCGTAGATTTGAGCAGTTCTTC. As protein: CASSRRFEQFF.

This clone has a handful of counts. The rearrangement joins TRBV19 to TRBJ2-7; D might be TRBD1 or TRBD2, each matching 5 bases. Germline values: CDR1 LNHDA, CDR2 SQIVND (reference sequence). This CDR3 has 14 amino acids. Trimming took 7 bases from V and 6 from J, leaving 19 bases between them. The DNA of the CDR3 is TGTGCCAGTACCCGGGGACCCAGAGAGGGCGAGCAGTACTTC. Translated: CASTRGPREGEQYF.

The CDR3 DNA is TGTGCCAGCTCACGCGATCCTGCCGGCTACGAGCAGTACTTC. Protein sequence: CASSRDPAGYEQYF. The chain combines TRBV18 with TRBJ2-7; the D is unclear. Germline assignment: CDR1 KGHSH and CDR2 LQKENI. The CDR3 has 14 amino acids. V lost 4 bases and J 3 bases, leaving 13 bases between the germline ends.

As for this clone: Other DNA sequences in this sample translate to the same CDR3. The CDR3 loop is CASSLTSYNEQFF. The CDR3 bases are TGTGCCAGCAGCTTAACATCCTACAATGAGCAGTTCTTC. V usage is TRBV7-2 and J usage is TRBJ2-1; D call uncertain. Germline CDR1 and CDR2: SGHTA and FQGNSA. V was trimmed by 2 bases and J by 1 base, leaving 3 bases between them. The CDR3 contains 13 residues.

This clone was found a few times. V and J are TRBV7-9 and TRBJ2-7; D is unresolved. The ends were cut back, 2 bases at V and 6 bases at J, with 8 bases in the middle. Germline V gene lookup returns CDR1 SEHNR and CDR2 FQNEAQ (reference sequence). The CDR3 has 12 residues. The CDR3, as DNA: TGTGCCAGCAGCTTAACACGAAGCGAGCAGTACTTC. This gives the protein CASSLTRSEQYF.

The V gene is TRBV5-4, the J gene TRBJ2-5, with 7 bases aligning to TRBD2. CDR1 is SGHNT and CDR2 is YYREEE in the germline V gene (reference sequence). This CDR3 is built from 15 residues. After removal of 0 bases from V and 2 bases from J, the junction contained 4 bases not matched to a gene. CDR3 coding DNA: TGTGCCAGCAGCTTGGCCGGGGGGAGGCAAGAGACCCAGTACTTC. This gives the protein CASSLAGGRQETQYF.

This clone was found a few times. V and J are TRBV19 and TRBJ1-2; a weak D match, TRBD1 (5 bases). The CDR3 loop spans 16 amino acids. With 4 bases removed from V and 5 bases from J, the gap between germline ends came to 20 bases. CDR1 and CDR2 (germline): LNHDA, SQIVND (reference sequence). The CDR3 nucleotides are TGTGCCAGTAGTACCGGAACCGCTGGGGCGGCGTATGGCTACACCTTC. Amino acid sequence: CASSTGTAGAAYGYTF.

J is TRBJ2-5 and V is TRBV6-5; possible D gene TRBD2, 7 bases. CDR3 length: 14 residues. CDR1 MNHEY and CDR2 SVGAGI come from the germline V gene. V lost 7 bases and J lost 5, with 17 bases in between. CDR3 in amino acids: CASTRTRGGETQYF. The CDR3 bases are TGTGCCAGCACCAGGACCAGGGGAGGGGAGACCCAGTACTTC.

V usage is TRBV2 and J usage is TRBJ2-6, with D perhaps assigned TRBD1 or TRBD2 (6 bases each). This CDR3 is built from 16 residues. Looked up from germline, CDR1 is SNHLY and CDR2 is FYNNEI. Trimming left V 3 bases short and J 2 bases short, with 11 bases between. The CDR3 DNA is TGTGCCAGCAGTGACTTTGGGGGGCCTGGGGCCAACGTCCTGACTTTC. This gives the protein CASSDFGGPGANVLTF.

This clone was seen more than once but under ten times. The CDR3 sequence is CASSPGLLPVSIYGYTF. DNA of the CDR3: TGCGCCAGCAGCCCTGGGCTCCTACCCGTGTCCATTTATGGCTACACCTTC. The V call is TRBV5-1, the J call TRBJ1-2; no firm D call. CDR1 is SGHRS and CDR2 is YFSETQ in the germline V gene. The CDR3 is made up of 17 amino acids. Trimming stripped 4 bases from V and 5 bases from J, with 24 bases between.

DNA for the CDR3: TGTGCCAGCAGCCAAGTGCCACTAGCGGGTTACAATGAGCAGTTCTTC. Amino acids: CASSQVPLAGYNEQFF. The chain recombines TRBV5-4 with TRBJ2-1; 9 positions agree with TRBD2. V dropped 4 bases and J dropped 4; count of bases not matched to a gene: 9. The V gene's germline CDR1 is SGHNT and CDR2 YYREEE (reference sequence). This CDR3 is 16 amino acids long.

In this sample, this clone turned up a few times. This chain uses TRBV18 with TRBJ2-5, with TRBD1 matching over 10 bases. V was clipped by 5 bases and J by 3 bases; unmatched bases: 0. CDR1 is KGHSH and CDR2 is LQKENI in the germline V gene. The CDR3 totals 13 residues. The CDR3 protein is CASSGTGEETQYF. In DNA, the CDR3 is TGTGCCAGCTCAGGGACAGGGGAAGAGACCCAGTACTTC.

The V and J genes are TRBV7-2 and TRBJ2-1, with TRBD2 identical over 9 bases. Per germline, CDR1 SGHTA and CDR2 FQGNSA. V lost 5 bases, J lost 4 bases, and 6 bases stayed unmatched. This CDR3 is built from 15 residues. Here the CDR3 DNA reads TGTGCCAGCAGCCCGACTAGCGGACAATACAATGAGCAGTTCTTC. This gives the protein CASSPTSGQYNEQFF.

This clone was picked up a small number of times. The V call is TRBV13, the J call TRBJ2-2; 10 bases align to TRBD1. With V trimmed by 4 bases and J by 0 bases, 2 bases remained unmatched. Per germline, CDR1 PRHDT and CDR2 FYEKMQ (reference sequence). The CDR3 is made up of 16 amino acids. In DNA, the CDR3 is TGTGCCAGCAGCTCCGGGACAGGGGCGAACACCGGGGAGCTGTTTTTT. Protein: CASSSGTGANTGELFF.

The chain is built from TRBV27 and TRBJ2-3; a weak D match, TRBD2 (6 bases). Deletions cut 8 bases from V and 1 base from J, with 22 bases between. Germline V gene data show CDR1 as MNHEY and CDR2 as SMNVEV (reference sequence). The CDR3 consists of 17 residues. The CDR3: CASAYRRGWDGTDTQYF. CDR3 nucleotide sequence: TGTGCCAGCGCTTATAGGAGGGGCTGGGACGGCACAGATACGCAGTATTTT.